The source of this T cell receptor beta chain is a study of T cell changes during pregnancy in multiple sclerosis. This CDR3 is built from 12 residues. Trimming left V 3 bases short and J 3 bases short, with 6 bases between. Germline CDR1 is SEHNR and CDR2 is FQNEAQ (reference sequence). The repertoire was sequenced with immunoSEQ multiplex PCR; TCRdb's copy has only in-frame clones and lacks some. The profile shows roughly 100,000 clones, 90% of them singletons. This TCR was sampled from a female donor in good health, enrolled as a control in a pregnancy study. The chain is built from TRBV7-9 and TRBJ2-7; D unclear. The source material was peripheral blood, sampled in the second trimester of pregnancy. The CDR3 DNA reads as TGTGCCAGCAGCTTCTACGTCTACGAGCAGTACTTC. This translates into CASSFYVYEQYF.